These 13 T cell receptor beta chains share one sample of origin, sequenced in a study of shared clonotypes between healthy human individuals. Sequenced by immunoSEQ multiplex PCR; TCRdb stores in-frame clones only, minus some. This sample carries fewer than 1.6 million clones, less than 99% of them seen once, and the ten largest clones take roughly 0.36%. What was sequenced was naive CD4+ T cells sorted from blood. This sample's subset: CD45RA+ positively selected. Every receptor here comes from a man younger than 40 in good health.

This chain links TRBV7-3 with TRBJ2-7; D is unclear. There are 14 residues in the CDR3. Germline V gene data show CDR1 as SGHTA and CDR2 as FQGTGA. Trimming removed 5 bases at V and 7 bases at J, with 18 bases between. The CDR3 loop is CASSPTGVSGEQYF. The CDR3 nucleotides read TGTGCCAGCAGCCCCACCGGAGTTTCCGGGGAGCAGTACTTC.

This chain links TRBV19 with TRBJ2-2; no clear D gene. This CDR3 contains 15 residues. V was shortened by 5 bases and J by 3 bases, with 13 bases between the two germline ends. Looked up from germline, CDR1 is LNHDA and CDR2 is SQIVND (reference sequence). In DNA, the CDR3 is TGTGCCAGTAGTGCACGACTCCTGGACACCGGGGAGCTGTTTTTT. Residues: CASSARLLDTGELFF.

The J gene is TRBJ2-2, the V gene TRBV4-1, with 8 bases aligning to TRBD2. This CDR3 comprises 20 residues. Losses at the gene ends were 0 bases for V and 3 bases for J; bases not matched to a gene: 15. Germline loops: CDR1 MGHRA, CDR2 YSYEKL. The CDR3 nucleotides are TGCGCCAGCAGCCAAGATCCCGGAGACAGAGCGGGAGTCGACACCGGGGAGCTGTTTTTT. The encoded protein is CASSQDPGDRAGVDTGELFF.

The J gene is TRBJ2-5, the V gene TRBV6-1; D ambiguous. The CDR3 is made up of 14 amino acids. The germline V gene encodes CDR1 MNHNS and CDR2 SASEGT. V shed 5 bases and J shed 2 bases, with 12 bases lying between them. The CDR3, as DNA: TGTGCCAGCAGTAAGGACGGCCAACAAGAGACCCAGTACTTC. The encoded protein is CASSKDGQQETQYF.

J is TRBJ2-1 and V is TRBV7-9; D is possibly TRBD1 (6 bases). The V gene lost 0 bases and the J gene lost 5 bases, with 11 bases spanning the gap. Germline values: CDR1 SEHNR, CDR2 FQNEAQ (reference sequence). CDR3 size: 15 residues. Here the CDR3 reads CASSLAQGWNNEQFF. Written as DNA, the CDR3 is TGTGCCAGCAGCTTAGCACAGGGCTGGAACAATGAGCAGTTCTTC.

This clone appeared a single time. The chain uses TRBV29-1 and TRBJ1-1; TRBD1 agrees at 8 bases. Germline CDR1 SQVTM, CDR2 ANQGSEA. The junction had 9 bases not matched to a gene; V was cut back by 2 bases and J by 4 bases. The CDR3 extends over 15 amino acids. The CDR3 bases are TGCAGCGTTGAAAACTCCATCACAGGGGGCACTGAAGCTTTCTTT. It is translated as CSVENSITGGTEAFF.

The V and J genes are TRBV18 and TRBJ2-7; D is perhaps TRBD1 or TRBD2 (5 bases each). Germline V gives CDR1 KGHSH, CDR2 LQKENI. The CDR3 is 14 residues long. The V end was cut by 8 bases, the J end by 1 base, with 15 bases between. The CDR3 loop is CASTDSGLSYEQYF. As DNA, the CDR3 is TGTGCCAGCACTGATTCGGGGCTATCCTACGAGCAGTACTTC.

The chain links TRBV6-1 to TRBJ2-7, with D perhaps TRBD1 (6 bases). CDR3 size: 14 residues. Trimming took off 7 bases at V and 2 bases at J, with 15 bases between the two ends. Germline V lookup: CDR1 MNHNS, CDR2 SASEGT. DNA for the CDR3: TGTGCCAGCAAAGTAGGGACACAAGCCTACGAGCAGTACTTC. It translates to CASKVGTQAYEQYF.

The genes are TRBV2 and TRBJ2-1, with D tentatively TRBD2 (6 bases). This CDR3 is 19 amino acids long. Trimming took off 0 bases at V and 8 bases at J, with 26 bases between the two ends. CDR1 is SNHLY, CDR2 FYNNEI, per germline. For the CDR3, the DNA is TGTGCCAGCAGTGAAGCGCTTCAAGTCCGGTCGACTAGTGGGGATGAGCAGTTCTTC. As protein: CASSEALQVRSTSGDEQFF.

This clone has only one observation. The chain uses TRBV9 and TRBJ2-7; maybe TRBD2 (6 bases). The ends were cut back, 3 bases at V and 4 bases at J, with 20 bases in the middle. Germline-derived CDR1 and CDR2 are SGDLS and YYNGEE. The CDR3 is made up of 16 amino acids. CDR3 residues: CASSGNRDSRFYEQYF. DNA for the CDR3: TGTGCCAGCAGCGGAAACCGGGACTCAAGATTTTACGAGCAGTACTTC.

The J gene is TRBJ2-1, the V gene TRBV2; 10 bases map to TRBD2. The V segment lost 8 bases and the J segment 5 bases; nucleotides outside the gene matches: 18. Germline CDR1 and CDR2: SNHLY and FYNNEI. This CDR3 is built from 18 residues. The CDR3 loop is CASPSDQPGLARNNEQFF. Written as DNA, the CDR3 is TGTGCCAGCCCGTCGGATCAACCGGGACTAGCGCGTAACAATGAGCAGTTCTTC.

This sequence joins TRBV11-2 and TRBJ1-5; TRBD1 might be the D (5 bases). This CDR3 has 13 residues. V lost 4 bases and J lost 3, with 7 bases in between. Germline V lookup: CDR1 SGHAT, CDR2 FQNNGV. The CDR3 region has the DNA TGTGCCAGCAGCTGGGGGGACAATCAGCCCCAGCATTTT. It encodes CASSWGDNQPQHF.

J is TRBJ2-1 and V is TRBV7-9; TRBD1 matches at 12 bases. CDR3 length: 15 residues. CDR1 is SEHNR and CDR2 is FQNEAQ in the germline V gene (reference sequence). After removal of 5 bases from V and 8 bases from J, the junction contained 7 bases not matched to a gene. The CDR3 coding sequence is TGTGCCAGCAGCCCCGGGACAGGGGGCTGGGATGAGCAGTTCTTC. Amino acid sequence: CASSPGTGGWDEQFF.